Below are 29 T cell receptor beta chains sequenced from a single sample in a study of blood T cell repertoires in COVID-19. Using immunoSEQ multiplex PCR, the repertoire was profiled, and TCRdb retains in-frame clones only, with some absent. Of around 340,000 clones listed, 85% to 90% are singletons. Sequenced material: PBMCs or T cells enriched from blood (not recorded which). The receptors come from a woman between 25 and 40 years old who had been exposed to COVID-19.

This chain joins TRBV5-1 and TRBJ2-1; a weak D match, TRBD2 (5 bases). Germline V lookup: CDR1 SGHRS, CDR2 YFSETQ. CDR3 length equals 17 residues. V shed 0 bases and J shed 0 bases, with 13 bases lying between them. The CDR3 sequence is CASSLGLAPGSYNEQFF. CDR3 sequence (DNA): TGCGCCAGCAGCTTGGGGCTAGCACCCGGCTCCTACAATGAGCAGTTCTTC.

The J gene is TRBJ1-5, the V gene TRBV11-2; D gene uncertain. The V end lost 2 bases, the J end lost 4 bases, and 6 bases lay between the germline ends. There are 13 residues in the CDR3. Germline V gene lookup returns CDR1 SGHAT and CDR2 FQNNGV. The CDR3 DNA follows: TGTGCCAGCAGCTTAATTCCAAATCAGCCCCAGCATTTT. Its protein is CASSLIPNQPQHF.

A single count supports this clone. The chain carries TRBV18 and TRBJ2-5; maybe TRBD2 (6 bases). This CDR3 spans 17 amino acids. Germline CDR1 is KGHSH and CDR2 is LQKENI. V lost 0 bases to trimming and J lost 7 bases, with 21 bases between them. The CDR3 coding sequence is TGTGCCAGCTCACCACCGTTCAGGCCGGAGGGCCCGGGGACCCAGTACTTC. Residues: CASSPPFRPEGPGTQYF.

The chain combines TRBV11-1 with TRBJ1-3, with 7 bases identical to TRBD1. V was pared by 6 bases and J by 3 bases, with 8 bases of the junction left unmatched. The CDR3 sequence is 15 residues long. Germline V CDR1 and CDR2: SGHAT, FQDESV (reference sequence). CDR3 loop: CASRAGTEDGNTIYF. CDR3 nucleotide sequence: TGTGCCAGCAGAGCCGGGACAGAAGATGGAAACACCATATATTTT.

CDR3 sequence reads: CATSDSAGDRRNEKLFF. The CDR3 DNA reads TGTGCCACCAGTGATTCGGCGGGGGACAGGCGGAATGAAAAACTGTTTTTT. The chain joins TRBV24-1 to TRBJ1-4; TRBD1 agrees at 8 bases. The germline gives CDR1 KGHDR, CDR2 SFDVKD. CDR3 length: 17 amino acids. Trimming removed 2 bases from V and 5 bases from J; junction bases left unmatched: 9.

This chain links TRBV11-2 with TRBJ2-7; the match to TRBD2 covers 7 bases. The CDR3 is 15 amino acids. Germline V CDR1 and CDR2: SGHAT, FQNNGV. V shed 3 bases and J 6 bases; nucleotides not matched to a gene: 11. The CDR3 sequence: CASSFLGKGEGEQYF. The CDR3 coding sequence is TGTGCCAGCAGCTTTCTGGGAAAAGGGGAGGGCGAGCAGTACTTC.

The chain links TRBV21-1 to TRBJ1-5; the D call in the table, TRBD1, was not verified against the DNA. TRBV21-1 is marked as a pseudogene. This CDR3 region has 16 residues. CDR3: CASSARQGGNNQPQHF. The CDR3 DNA reads TGTGCCAGCAGCGCTCGACAGGGGGGCAACAATCAGCCCCAGCATTTT.

The chain uses TRBV5-8 and TRBJ2-1; tentative D call: TRBD2 (6 bases). CDR3 length: 18 residues. The germline V and J ends were trimmed by 0 bases and 2 bases, with 18 bases remaining between them. Per the germline V gene, CDR1 is SGHTS and CDR2 is YDEGEE. The CDR3 region has the DNA TGTGCCAGCAGCTTGGCCGGGACTTCCCTTCCTGCCTACAATGAGCAGTTCTTC. Residues: CASSLAGTSLPAYNEQFF.

The chain carries TRBV2 and TRBJ2-7; 9 bases agree with TRBD1. Germline loops: CDR1 SNHLY, CDR2 FYNNEI. With 7 bases clipped from V and 0 bases from J, the junction kept 4 bases outside the gene matches. The CDR3 covers 14 residues. CDR3 nucleotide sequence: TGTGCCAGCACTCGGGACAGGGTCTCCTACGAGCAGTACTTC. Amino acid sequence: CASTRDRVSYEQYF.

This sequence joins TRBV11-3 and TRBJ2-5, with 7 bases matching TRBD2. The CDR3 extends over 16 amino acids. The germline CDR1 and CDR2 sequences are SGHNT and YENEEA. V lost 3 bases to trimming and J lost 1 base; unmatched junction nucleotides: 8. CDR3 in amino acids: CASSFGLAVLQETQYF. Here the CDR3 DNA reads TGTGCCAGCAGCTTTGGGCTAGCGGTGCTCCAAGAGACCCAGTACTTC.

V and J are TRBV10-2 and TRBJ2-2; D might be TRBD2 (5 bases). This CDR3 has 16 amino acids. V lost 3 bases and J 5 bases, leaving 16 bases between the germline ends. Germline CDR1 WSHSY, CDR2 SAAADI. The CDR3 protein is CASSELPGPGTGELFF. As DNA, the CDR3 is TGCGCCAGCAGTGAACTACCGGGCCCGGGGACCGGGGAGCTGTTTTTT.

The chain employs TRBV19 and TRBJ1-1; no definite D call. Trimming left V 7 bases short and J 0 bases short, with 9 bases between. Germline V CDR1 and CDR2: LNHDA, SQIVND (reference sequence). There are 13 residues in the CDR3. The CDR3 here is CASTERMNTEAFF. Here the CDR3 DNA reads TGTGCCAGTACCGAGCGCATGAACACTGAAGCTTTCTTT.

As concerns this clone: The sample holds other DNA sequences that translate to the same CDR3. The chain recombines TRBV6-5 with TRBJ2-5; D is perhaps TRBD2 (5 bases). This CDR3 has 13 amino acids. Germline V gives CDR1 MNHEY, CDR2 SVGAGI. V lost 5 bases, J lost 3 bases, and 10 bases lay in between. The CDR3 DNA reads as TGTGCCAGCAGTAAGGGAGCGGAAGAGACCCAGTACTTC. Amino acids: CASSKGAEETQYF.

The chain uses TRBV5-1 and TRBJ1-4, with 9 positions matching TRBD1. With V trimmed by 4 bases and J by 10 bases, 11 bases remained unmatched. Germline CDR1 reads SGHRS; CDR2 reads YFSETQ. This CDR3 spans 15 amino acids. The CDR3 is CASSTGTGTRGKLFF. The CDR3 region has the DNA TGCGCCAGCAGCACTGGGACAGGGACGAGGGGAAAACTGTTTTTT.

The gene calls are TRBV6-1 and TRBJ2-3; D is possibly TRBD1 (6 bases). Per germline, CDR1 MNHNS and CDR2 SASEGT. This CDR3 comprises 14 residues. Deletions cut 3 bases from V and 5 bases from J, with 12 bases between. CDR3 in amino acids: CASSDRGHGDTQYF. CDR3 DNA: TGTGCCAGCAGTGACAGGGGACACGGAGATACGCAGTATTTT.

The chain has TRBV9 and TRBJ1-3; a possible D gene is TRBD1 (6 bases). The CDR3 contains 15 residues. Per the germline V gene, CDR1 is SGDLS and CDR2 is YYNGEE. V was cut by 4 bases and J by 2 bases, with 13 bases left in between. CDR3 sequence (DNA): TGTGCCAGCAGCCCCGCTGACAGGACTGGAAACACCATATATTTT. Its protein product is CASSPADRTGNTIYF. Based on the CDR3 plus reference TRBV9 and TRBJ1-3, the full variable domain is DSGVTQTPKHLITATGQRVTLRCSPRSGDLSVYWYQQSLDQGLQFLIQYYNGEERAKGNILERFSAQQFPDLHSELNLSSLELGDSALYFCASSPADRTGNTIYFGEGSWLTVV.

The CDR3 is CASSEWETQYF. In DNA form, the CDR3 reads TGTGCCAGCAGCGAGTGGGAGACCCAGTACTTC. The chain employs TRBV6-5 and TRBJ2-5; no firm D call. Germline CDR1 reads MNHEY; CDR2 reads SVGAGI. V lost 6 bases, J lost 5 bases, and 7 bases lay in between. The CDR3 runs to 11 residues.

This rearrangement joins TRBV9 to TRBJ2-7; possibly TRBD1 for D (6 bases). The V end lost 2 bases, the J end lost 2 bases, and 11 bases lay between the germline ends. Germline V gives CDR1 SGDLS, CDR2 YYNGEE. The length of the CDR3 is 14 residues. The CDR3 is CASSVGQRAYEQYF. CDR3 bases: TGTGCCAGCAGCGTCGGACAGAGAGCCTACGAGCAGTACTTC.

DNA for the CDR3: TGTGCCAGCTCAAAGGACAGGGGCGCAACTAATGAAAAACTGTTTTTT. Amino acid sequence: CASSKDRGATNEKLFF. V and J are TRBV18 and TRBJ1-4; 9 bases align to TRBD1. Germline assignment: CDR1 KGHSH and CDR2 LQKENI. This CDR3 region has 16 residues. V lost 5 bases and J lost 0; bases outside the gene matches: 4.

This clone was counted once. The J gene is TRBJ1-1, the V gene TRBV7-9, with D possibly being TRBD1 (5 bases). The V end was cut by 3 bases, the J end by 1 base, with 12 bases between. CDR1 is SEHNR, CDR2 FQNEAQ, per germline (reference sequence). There are 15 residues in the CDR3. DNA for the CDR3: TGTGCCAGCAGCTTCTTGGGCGGGACGAACACTGAAGCTTTCTTT. This translates into CASSFLGGTNTEAFF.

This chain connects TRBV6-1 to TRBJ1-5, with 8 bases that match TRBD1. CDR1 and CDR2 (germline): MNHNS, SASEGT. V lost 4 bases to trimming and J lost 2 bases; unmatched junction nucleotides: 7. The length of the CDR3 is 16 residues. CDR3 region: CASSGLTGEGNQPQHF. CDR3 nucleotide sequence: TGTGCCAGCAGTGGGCTGACAGGGGAGGGCAATCAGCCCCAGCATTTT.

V and J are TRBV7-8 and TRBJ2-7, with 7 bases fitting TRBD1. CDR3 length equals 16 residues. V trimming: 5 bases; J trimming: 4 bases; junction bases outside the gene matches: 14. Per the germline V gene, CDR1 is SGHVS and CDR2 is FQNEAQ. The CDR3 here is CASSPVTGTDQYEQYF. CDR3 nucleotides: TGTGCCAGCAGCCCTGTTACCGGGACAGACCAATACGAGCAGTACTTC.

V is TRBV5-4 and J is TRBJ2-7; TRBD2 matches 7 bases. Germline CDR1 is SGHNT and CDR2 is YYREEE (reference sequence). The CDR3 is made up of 14 amino acids. The V segment lost 4 bases and the J segment 0 bases; nucleotides outside the gene matches: 4. The CDR3 DNA is TGTGCCAGCAGCCTGCTAGCGGTCTCCTACGAGCAGTACTTC. Its translation is CASSLLAVSYEQYF.

The chain combines TRBV19 with TRBJ1-6; TRBD1 is a possible D gene (5 bases). The CDR3 runs to 13 residues. CDR1 LNHDA and CDR2 SQIVND come from the germline V gene (reference sequence). V shed 7 bases and J shed 6 bases, with 10 bases lying between them. CDR3 in amino acids: CASTYDSNSPLHF. The CDR3 bases are TGTGCCAGTACCTATGACAGTAATTCACCCCTCCACTTT.

The chain joins TRBV7-6 to TRBJ1-5, with D maybe TRBD1 (6 bases). V was clipped by 1 base and J by 2 bases, with 12 bases between them. The CDR3 sequence is 16 residues long. Germline CDR1 and CDR2: SGHVS and FNYEAQ. As DNA, the CDR3 is TGTGCCAGCAGCTTAGGCGCAGGGGCGGGCAATCAGCCCCAGCATTTT. As protein: CASSLGAGAGNQPQHF.

With regard to this clone: One junction end disagrees with the germline gene, perhaps due to a read error. The chain has TRBV12-3 or TRBV12-4 and TRBJ2-3; possibly TRBD1 for D (5 bases). CDR3 size: 12 residues. CDR3 sequence: CASNSDTNTQYF. DNA of the CDR3: TGTGCCAGCAACTCGGACACAAATACGCAGTATTTT.

This clone was observed once. The chain uses TRBV7-6 and TRBJ2-4, with D maybe TRBD2 (7 bases). The CDR3 length is 17 residues. Trimming cost V 2 bases and J 1 base, with 15 bases left between them. Germline V gives CDR1 SGHVS, CDR2 FNYEAQ. The CDR3 region is CASSLFQGGGAKNIQYF. In DNA, the CDR3 is TGTGCCAGCAGCTTATTTCAGGGAGGGGGGGCCAAAAACATTCAGTACTTC.

The chain links TRBV5-1 to TRBJ1-5, with 7 bases fitting TRBD1. Germline V lookup: CDR1 SGHRS, CDR2 YFSETQ. J was trimmed by 7 bases and V by 3 bases; bases with no gene match: 7. This CDR3 comprises 14 residues. CDR3 region: CASSSEGAGQPQHF. DNA for the CDR3: TGCGCCAGCAGCTCGGAGGGGGCGGGCCAGCCCCAGCATTTT.

The sample holds one count of this clone. This CDR3 reads CASSLGSGNNEQFF. CDR3 coding DNA: TGTGCCAGCAGCTTAGGGAGCGGAAACAATGAGCAGTTCTTC. The chain has TRBV7-3 and TRBJ2-1; a possible D gene is TRBD2 (5 bases). Per the germline V gene, CDR1 is SGHTA and CDR2 is FQGTGA. Trimming removed 2 bases at V and 5 bases at J, with 10 bases between. The CDR3 sequence is 14 residues long.